Shown below are 3 T cell receptor beta chains from a single sample sequenced in a study of early stage breast cancer tumors. Using immunoSEQ multiplex PCR, the repertoire was profiled, and TCRdb retains in-frame clones only, with some absent. The data contain approximately 31,000 clones, more than 65% of them singletons. The sample taken for sequencing was breast tumor tissue. The receptor source for this set is a person in their twenties or thirties with breast cancer.

This clone turned up a few times. The chain links TRBV5-1 to TRBJ1-1; tentative D call: TRBD1 (5 bases). Trimming removed 0 bases at V and 3 bases at J, with 12 bases between. This CDR3 comprises 15 residues. Per the germline V gene, CDR1 is SGHRS and CDR2 is YFSETQ. CDR3 amino acids: CASSLDRGADTEAFF. Written as DNA, the CDR3 is TGCGCCAGCAGCTTGGATCGGGGCGCAGACACTGAAGCTTTCTTT. The full variable domain, in which reference TRBV5-1 and TRBJ1-1 provide the parts outside the CDR3, is KAGVTQTPRYLIKTRGQQVTLSCSPISGHRSVSWYQQTPGQGLQFLFEYFSETQRNKGNFPGRFSGRQFSNSRSEMNVSTLELGDSALYLCASSLDRGADTEAFFGQGTRLTVV.

The chain is built from TRBV5-1 and TRBJ2-5; D not certain. CDR1 and CDR2 (germline): SGHRS, YFSETQ. Trimming pared 4 bases from V and 0 bases from J, leaving 4 bases between. The CDR3 extends over 12 amino acids. The DNA of the CDR3 is TGCGCCAGCAGCGCCGACCAAGAGACCCAGTACTTC. It is translated as CASSADQETQYF.

The rearrangement joins TRBV27 to TRBJ1-5; D is uncertain. This CDR3 region has 15 residues. Trimming left V 5 bases short and J 2 bases short, with 13 bases between. Germline values: CDR1 MNHEY, CDR2 SMNVEV (reference sequence). DNA for the CDR3: TGTGCCAGCAGTCGCACCGGAGGAGGCAATCAGCCCCAGCATTTT. Its protein is CASSRTGGGNQPQHF.